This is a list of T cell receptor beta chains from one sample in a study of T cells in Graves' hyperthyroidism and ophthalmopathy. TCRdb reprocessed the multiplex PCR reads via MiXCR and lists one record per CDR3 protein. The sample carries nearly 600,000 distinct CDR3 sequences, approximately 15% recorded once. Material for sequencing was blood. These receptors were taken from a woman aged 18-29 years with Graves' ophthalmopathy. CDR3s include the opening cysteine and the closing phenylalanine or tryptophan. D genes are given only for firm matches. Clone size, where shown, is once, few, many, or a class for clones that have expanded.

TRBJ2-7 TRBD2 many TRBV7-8 CASSSDTSGSEFLYEQYF TGTGCCAGCAGCTCCGACACTAGCGGGTCCGAATTCCTGTACGAGCAGTACTTC
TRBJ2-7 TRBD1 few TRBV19 CASSPRDRGLDEQYF TGTGCCAGTAGTCCCCGGGACAGGGGGCTTGACGAGCAGTACTTC
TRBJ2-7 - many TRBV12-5 CASGLVGAEQYF TGTGCTAGTGGTTTGGTTGGAGCGGAGCAGTACTTC
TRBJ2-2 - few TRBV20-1 CSARGAGELFF TGCAGTGCGAGAGGCGCGGGGGAGCTGTTTTTT
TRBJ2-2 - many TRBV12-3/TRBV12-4 CASSYRGNTGELFF TGTGCCAGCAGTTATCGTGGAAACACCGGGGAGCTGTTTTTT
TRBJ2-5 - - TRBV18 CASSPRAGMETQYF TGTGCCAGCTCACCACGGGCCGGGATGGAGACCCAGTACTTC
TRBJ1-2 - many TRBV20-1 CSAHRGDGYGYTF TGCAGTGCACATCGAGGGGACGGGTATGGCTACACCTTC
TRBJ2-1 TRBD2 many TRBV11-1 CASSSRGTSGPRSSYNEQFF TGTGCCAGCAGCTCCAGAGGGACTAGCGGGCCCAGGAGCTCCTACAATGAGCAGTTCTTC
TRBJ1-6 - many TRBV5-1 CASSADNSPLHF TGCGCCAGCAGCGCAGATAATTCACCCCTCCACTTT
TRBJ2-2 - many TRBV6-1 CASSSIKESGELFF TGTGCCAGCAGTTCCATAAAAGAGTCCGGGGAGCTGTTTTTT
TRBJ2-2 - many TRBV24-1 CATSGPGHGELFF TGTGCCACCAGTGGTCCGGGTCACGGGGAGCTGTTTTTT
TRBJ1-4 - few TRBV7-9 CASSLGYIMRAAHEKLFF TGTGCCAGCAGCTTAGGTTACATCATGCGGGCCGCCCATGAAAAACTGTTTTTT
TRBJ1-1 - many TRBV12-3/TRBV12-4 CASSLVPGTEAFF TGTGCCAGCAGTTTAGTTCCGGGGACTGAAGCTTTCTTT
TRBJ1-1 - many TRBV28 CASSRDLVVTEAFF TGTGCCAGCAGCCGGGACTTAGTTGTCACTGAAGCTTTCTTT
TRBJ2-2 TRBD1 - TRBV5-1 CTSSDWDRGIAGELFF TGCACCAGCAGCGATTGGGACAGGGGGATCGCCGGGGAGCTGTTTTTT
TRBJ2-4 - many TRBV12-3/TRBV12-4 CASSLEGANIQYF TGTGCCAGCAGTTTAGAAGGGGCAAACATTCAGTACTTC
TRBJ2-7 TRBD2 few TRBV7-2 CASSLGRGTSGSLNEQYF TGTGCCAGCAGCTTAGGTCGGGGTACTAGCGGGAGTTTGAACGAGCAGTACTTC
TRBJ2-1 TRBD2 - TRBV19 CASSLSGRIDEQFF TGTGCCAGTAGTCTGAGCGGGAGGATCGATGAGCAGTTCTTC
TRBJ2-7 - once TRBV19 CASSFQASYEQYF TGTGCCAGTAGTTTTCAGGCATCCTACGAGCAGTACTTC
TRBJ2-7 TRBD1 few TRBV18 CASSPGRGNAYEQYF TGTGCCAGCTCACCAGGCAGGGGGAATGCCTACGAGCAGTACTTC
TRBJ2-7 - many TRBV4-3 CASSQDYGITYEQYF TGCGCCAGCAGCCAAGACTACGGTATTACCTACGAGCAGTACTTC
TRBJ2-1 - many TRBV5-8 CASSTESYNEQFF TGTGCCAGCAGTACAGAGTCCTACAATGAGCAGTTCTTC
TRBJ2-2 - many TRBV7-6 CASSRVQTGELFF TGTGCCAGCAGCCGGGTACAGACCGGGGAGCTGTTTTTT
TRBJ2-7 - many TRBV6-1 CASSSAPGRRAYEQYF TGTGCCAGCAGCTCCGCCCCGGGAAGGAGGGCGTACGAGCAGTACTTC
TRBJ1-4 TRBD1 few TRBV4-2 CASSQDKGQGMEKLFF TGTGCCAGCAGCCAAGATAAGGGACAGGGTATGGAAAAACTGTTTTTT
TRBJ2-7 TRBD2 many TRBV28 CASTRGDSTYEQYF TGTGCCAGCACCCGGGGGGACTCAACCTACGAGCAGTACTTC
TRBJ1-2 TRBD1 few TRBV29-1 CSVEGTGGYYGYTF TGCAGCGTTGAAGGGACAGGGGGTTACTATGGCTACACCTTC
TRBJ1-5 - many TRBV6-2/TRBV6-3 CASSFTSRDLNSNQPQHF TGTGCCAGCAGTTTCACGTCCCGGGACTTAAATAGCAATCAGCCCCAGCATTTT
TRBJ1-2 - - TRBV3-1 CASSPLTGAGGGYTF TGTGCCAGCAGCCCACTCACGGGGGCCGGGGGGGGCTACACCTTC
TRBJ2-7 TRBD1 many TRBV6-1 CASSSPRTGSYEQYF TGTGCCAGCAGTAGCCCCAGGACAGGGTCCTACGAGCAGTACTTC
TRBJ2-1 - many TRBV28 CASSLRGIQYNEQFF TGTGCCAGCAGTCTTAGGGGGATCCAGTACAATGAGCAGTTCTTC
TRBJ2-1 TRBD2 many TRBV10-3 CAITTPGGASNEQFF TGTGCCATCACCACTCCGGGAGGGGCATCCAATGAGCAGTTCTTC
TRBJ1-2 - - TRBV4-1 CASSQPGRTFYGYTF TGCGCCAGCAGCCAGCCGGGACGGACCTTCTATGGCTACACCTTC
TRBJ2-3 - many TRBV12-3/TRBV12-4 CASSLREVGTDTQYF TGTGCCAGCAGTTTGAGGGAGGTAGGCACAGATACGCAGTATTTT
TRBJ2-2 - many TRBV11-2 CASSLVIRVRYTGELFF TGTGCCAGCAGCTTAGTCATCCGGGTCAGATACACCGGGGAGCTGTTTTTT
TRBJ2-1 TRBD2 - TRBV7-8 CASSYTGLAVAYNEQFF TGTGCCAGCAGCTATACTGGACTAGCGGTAGCCTACAATGAGCAGTTCTTC
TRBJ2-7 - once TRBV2 CASSDLTASYEQYF TGTGCCAGCAGTGATCTCACGGCCTCCTACGAGCAGTACTTC
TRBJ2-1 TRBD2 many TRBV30 CAWSGTSGRAHPDNEQFF TGTGCCTGGAGCGGGACTAGCGGGAGGGCACATCCCGACAATGAGCAGTTCTTC
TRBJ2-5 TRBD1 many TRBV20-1 CSARLQGVQETQYF TGCAGTGCTAGGTTGCAGGGGGTCCAAGAGACCCAGTACTTC
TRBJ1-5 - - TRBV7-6 CASSLEVLGTQHF TGTGCCAGCAGCTTAGAAGTGCTAGGGACCCAGCATTTT
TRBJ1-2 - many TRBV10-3 CAISEKEEPNYGYTF TGTGCCATCAGTGAAAAGGAAGAGCCCAACTATGGCTACACCTTC
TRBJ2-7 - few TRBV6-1 CASSGWGEQGGFPEQYF TGTGCCAGCAGTGGCTGGGGAGAACAGGGTGGTTTCCCCGAGCAGTACTTC
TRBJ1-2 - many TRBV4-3 CASSQARGIPLYGYTF TGCGCCAGCAGCCAAGCGAGGGGGATCCCTTTATATGGCTACACCTTC
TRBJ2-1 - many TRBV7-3 CASSTAPGTYNEQFF TGTGCCAGCAGCACAGCTCCCGGCACCTACAATGAGCAGTTCTTC